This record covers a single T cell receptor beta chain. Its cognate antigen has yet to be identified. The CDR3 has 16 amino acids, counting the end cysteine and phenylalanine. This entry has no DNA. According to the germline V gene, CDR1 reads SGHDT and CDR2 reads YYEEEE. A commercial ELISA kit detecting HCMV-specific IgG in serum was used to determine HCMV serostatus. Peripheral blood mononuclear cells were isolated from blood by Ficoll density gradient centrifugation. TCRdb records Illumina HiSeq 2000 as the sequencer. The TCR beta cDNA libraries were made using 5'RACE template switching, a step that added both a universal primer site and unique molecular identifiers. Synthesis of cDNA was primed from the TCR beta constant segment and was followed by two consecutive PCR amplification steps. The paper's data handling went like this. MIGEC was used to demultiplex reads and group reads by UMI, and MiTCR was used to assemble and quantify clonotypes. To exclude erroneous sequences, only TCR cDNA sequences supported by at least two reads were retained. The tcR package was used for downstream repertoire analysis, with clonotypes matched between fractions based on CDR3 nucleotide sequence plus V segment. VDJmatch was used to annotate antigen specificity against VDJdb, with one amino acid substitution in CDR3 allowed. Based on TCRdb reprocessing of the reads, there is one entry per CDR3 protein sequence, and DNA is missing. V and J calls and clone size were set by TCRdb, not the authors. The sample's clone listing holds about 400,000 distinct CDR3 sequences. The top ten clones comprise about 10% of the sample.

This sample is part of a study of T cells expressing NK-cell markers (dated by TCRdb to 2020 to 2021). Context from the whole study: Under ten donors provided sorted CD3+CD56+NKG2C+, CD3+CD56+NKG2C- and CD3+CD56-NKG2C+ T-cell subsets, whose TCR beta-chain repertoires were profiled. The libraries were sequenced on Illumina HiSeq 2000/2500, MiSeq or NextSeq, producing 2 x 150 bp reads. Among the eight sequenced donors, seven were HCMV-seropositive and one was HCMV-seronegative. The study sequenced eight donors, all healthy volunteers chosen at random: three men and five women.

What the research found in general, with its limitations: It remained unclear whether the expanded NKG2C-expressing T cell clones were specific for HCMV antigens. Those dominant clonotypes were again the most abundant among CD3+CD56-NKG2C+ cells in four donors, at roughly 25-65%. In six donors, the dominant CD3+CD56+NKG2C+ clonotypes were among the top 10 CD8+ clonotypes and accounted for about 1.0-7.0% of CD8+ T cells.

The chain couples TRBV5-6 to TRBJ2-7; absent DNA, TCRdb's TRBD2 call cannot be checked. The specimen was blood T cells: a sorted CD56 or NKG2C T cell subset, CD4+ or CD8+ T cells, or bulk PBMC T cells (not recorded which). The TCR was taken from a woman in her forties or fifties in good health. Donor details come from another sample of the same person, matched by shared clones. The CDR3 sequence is CASSREKGPSTYEQYF.